The 26 T cell receptor beta chains below come from one sample, sequenced in a study of T cell responses to AZD1222 COVID-19 vaccine. Assay: immunoSEQ multiplex PCR; the TCRdb copy retains only in-frame clones and omits some. Here the sample spans about 160,000 clones, 91% being singletons. The source was peripheral blood, collected 28 days after the second AZD1222 dose. The origin of the receptors is an adult who received the AZD1222 COVID-19 vaccine.

The chain carries TRBV6-2 or TRBV6-3 and TRBJ2-2; D is uncertain. The CDR3 is made up of 13 amino acids. Trimming left V 3 bases short and J 3 bases short, with 5 bases between. CDR1 is MNHEY, CDR2 SVGEGT, per germline. CDR3 bases: TGTGCCAGCAGTTATAGGGACACCGGGGAGCTGTTTTTT. Protein: CASSYRDTGELFF.

This clone was recorded once. The CDR3 loop reads CASSYPDRSQPQHF. In DNA form, the CDR3 reads TGTGCCAGCAGTTACCCGGACAGAAGTCAGCCCCAGCATTTT. This chain joins TRBV6-6 and TRBJ1-5; D might be TRBD1 (6 bases). The CDR3 extends over 14 amino acids. Germline V gene lookup returns CDR1 MNHNY and CDR2 SVGAGI (reference sequence). Trimming removed 2 bases at V and 6 bases at J, with 11 bases between.

CDR3 DNA: TGTGCCAGCAGTGAATCCCCAGGGGGGACAACAGATACGCAGTATTTT. Amino acid sequence: CASSESPGGTTDTQYF. The chain joins TRBV25-1 to TRBJ2-3; D possibly corresponds to TRBD1 (7 bases). The germline CDR1 and CDR2 sequences are MGHDK and SYGVNS. With 1 base removed from V and 3 bases from J, the gap between germline ends came to 14 bases. The CDR3 extends over 16 amino acids. The full variable domain, with the rest looked up from reference TRBV25-1 and TRBJ2-3, is EADIYQTPRYLVIGTGKKITLECSQTMGHDKMYWYQQDPGMELHLIHYSYGVNSTEKGDLSSESTVSRIRTEHFPLTLESARPSHTSQYLCASSESPGGTTDTQYFGPGTRLTVL.

The V call is TRBV3-1 (or the pseudogene TRBV3-2), the J call TRBJ2-6; D may be TRBD2 (6 bases). The germline CDR1 and CDR2 sequences are LGHDT and YNNKEL (reference sequence). Trimming stripped 0 bases from V and 2 bases from J, with 8 bases between. The CDR3 extends over 16 amino acids. CDR3: CASSQEGGAGANVLTF. The DNA of the CDR3 is TGTGCCAGCAGCCAAGAGGGCGGGGCTGGGGCCAACGTCCTGACTTTC.

The rearrangement links TRBV6-5 to TRBJ2-3, with 7 bases aligning to TRBD2. The CDR3 sequence is 16 residues long. Germline CDR1 reads MNHEY; CDR2 reads SVGAGI. V gave up 4 bases and J gave up 5 bases; unmatched junction bases: 12. The CDR3 DNA follows: TGTGCCAGCAGTTCTGGTTTGGGGGGGGAGGGAGATACGCAGTATTTT. Amino acid sequence: CASSSGLGGEGDTQYF.

The chain links TRBV23-1 to TRBJ1-1; D possibly corresponds to TRBD1 (5 bases). TRBV23-1 falls under the ORF class, with uncertain function. The length of the CDR3 is 15 residues. The V and J ends lost 7 bases and 6 bases respectively, with 21 bases between them. The CDR3 nucleotides read TGCGCCAGCAAAATGGGGACCGGAATAGAGGCTGAAGCTTTCTTT. Translated, it gives CASKMGTGIEAEAFF.

The chain links TRBV4-2 to TRBJ2-5; 7 bases are shared with TRBD1. V shed 3 bases and J 0 bases; nucleotides not matched to a gene: 7. CDR3 length equals 16 residues. Looked up from germline, CDR1 is LGHNA and CDR2 is YNFKEQ. The CDR3 protein is CASSHDGTEHQETQYF. CDR3 coding DNA: TGTGCCAGCAGCCACGATGGGACAGAACACCAAGAGACCCAGTACTTC.

The chain couples TRBV5-1 to TRBJ2-1; the D gene is possibly TRBD1 (5 bases). CDR3 size: 14 residues. Germline V CDR1 and CDR2: SGHRS, YFSETQ. V lost 0 bases and J 7 bases, leaving 11 bases between the germline ends. The CDR3 DNA follows: TGCGCCAGCAGCTTGGAACAGGCAGAAAATGAGCAGTTCTTC. It specifies CASSLEQAENEQFF.

The chain employs TRBV7-2 and TRBJ1-2, with D possibly being TRBD1 (5 bases). Trimming cost V 8 bases and J 8 bases, with 18 bases left between them. The CDR3 is 13 amino acids. The germline V gene has CDR1 SGHTA and CDR2 FQGNSA. Here the CDR3 reads CASGSGAGDGYTF. CDR3 bases: TGTGCCAGCGGCTCCGGGGCGGGGGACGGCTACACCTTC.

The J gene is TRBJ2-5, the V gene TRBV29-1; D is possibly TRBD2 (6 bases). The V gene lost 5 bases and the J gene lost 5 bases, with 12 bases spanning the gap. This CDR3 spans 12 amino acids. CDR1 is SQVTM and CDR2 is ANQGSEA in the germline V gene. The CDR3, as DNA: TGCAGCGTTAGACGGGGGATGGAGACCCAGTACTTC. Translated, it gives CSVRRGMETQYF.

The chain joins TRBV20-1 to TRBJ1-1; D gene uncertain. The V and J ends lost 1 base and 11 bases respectively, with 11 bases between them. This CDR3 contains 11 residues. The germline V gene has CDR1 DFQATT and CDR2 SNEGSKA (reference sequence). The CDR3 sequence is CSARVGDEAFF. The DNA of the CDR3 is TGCAGTGCTAGAGTCGGGGATGAGGCTTTCTTT.

The rearrangement joins TRBV3-1 (or the pseudogene TRBV3-2) to TRBJ1-1, with D uncertain. Germline V CDR1 and CDR2: LGHDT, YNNKEL (reference sequence). V shed 7 bases and J shed 3 bases, with 15 bases lying between them. CDR3 length equals 14 residues. CDR3 sequence (DNA): TGTGCCAGCACCCTTTACGGGAGGGACACTGAAGCTTTCTTT. This codes for CASTLYGRDTEAFF.

The chain joins TRBV6-4 to TRBJ1-1; 10 bases line up with TRBD1. CDR1 is MRHNA and CDR2 is SNTAGT in the germline V gene. The CDR3 extends over 15 amino acids. The trim removed 4 bases at V and 4 bases at J, leaving 6 bases unmatched. CDR3: CASSARTGGGTEAFF. In nucleotides, the CDR3 is TGTGCCAGCAGTGCCCGGACAGGGGGGGGCACTGAAGCTTTCTTT.

The rearrangement links TRBV9 to TRBJ2-1; the D gene is possibly TRBD1 (6 bases). Trimming left V 4 bases short and J 7 bases short, with 15 bases between. This CDR3 has 14 amino acids. Germline loops: CDR1 SGDLS, CDR2 YYNGEE. This CDR3 is CASSPLDSLNEQFF. The CDR3 nucleotides read TGTGCCAGCAGCCCTTTGGACAGTCTAAATGAGCAGTTCTTC.

This clone was seen more than once but under ten times. The CDR3 nucleotides are TGTGCCAGCAGCCAAGAAGGTGCAGGGGGCGCAGAGACCCAGTACTTC. Translating it yields CASSQEGAGGAETQYF. The chain joins TRBV3-1 (or the pseudogene TRBV3-2) to TRBJ2-5; 8 bases agree with TRBD1. The junction had 7 bases not matched to a gene; V was cut back by 0 bases and J by 4 bases. This CDR3 spans 16 amino acids. Germline V lookup: CDR1 LGHDT, CDR2 YNNKEL (reference sequence).

The rearrangement links TRBV18 to TRBJ2-7; 13 positions match TRBD2. This CDR3 comprises 16 residues. Germline V CDR1 and CDR2: KGHSH, LQKENI. Trimming took 1 base from V and 7 from J; bases not matched to a gene: 7. This CDR3 reads CASSPLLAGGPNEQYF. The DNA for the CDR3 is TGTGCCAGCTCACCACTACTAGCGGGAGGGCCTAATGAGCAGTACTTC.

The chain joins TRBV28 to TRBJ1-2, with 7 bases aligning to TRBD1. Per the germline V gene, CDR1 is MDHEN and CDR2 is SYDVKM. J was trimmed by 3 bases and V by 10 bases; bases with no gene match: 11. There are 14 residues in the CDR3. CDR3 sequence (DNA): TGTGCCACCAGAGGAGAAGGGGGCTACTATGGCTACACCTTC. It is translated as CATRGEGGYYGYTF.

This chain connects TRBV5-1 to TRBJ2-3; TRBD2 agrees at 13 bases. Germline CDR1 reads SGHRS; CDR2 reads YFSETQ. The CDR3 is made up of 15 amino acids. Germline trimming cut 5 bases from V and 2 bases from J; bases unmatched to any gene: 2. This CDR3 reads CASRTSGGNTDTQYF. CDR3 nucleotides: TGCGCCAGCAGGACTAGCGGGGGGAACACAGATACGCAGTATTTT.

The chain recombines TRBV28 with TRBJ2-7, with 7 bases aligning to TRBD2. This CDR3 has 17 amino acids. The V gene end was trimmed by 5 bases and the J gene end by 0 bases; junction bases not matched to a gene: 13. The germline V gene has CDR1 MDHEN and CDR2 SYDVKM. The CDR3 coding sequence is TGTGCCAGCAGTCCCCTCATGGGAGGGTCCTTCTCCTACGAGCAGTACTTC. As protein: CASSPLMGGSFSYEQYF.

The CDR3 sequence: CASSLRRTGTDTQYF. For the CDR3, the DNA is TGTGCCAGCAGTTTACGAAGGACAGGGACAGATACGCAGTATTTT. The V gene is TRBV27, the J gene TRBJ2-3, with TRBD1 matching over 8 bases. V shed 2 bases and J 3 bases; nucleotides not matched to a gene: 4. The CDR3 runs to 15 residues. Germline loops: CDR1 MNHEY, CDR2 SMNVEV (reference sequence).

The V and J genes are TRBV21-1 and TRBJ1-2. TRBV21-1 is a pseudogene segment. There are 15 residues in the CDR3. The CDR3 reads CASFVGEDGNYGYTF. The CDR3 DNA sequence: TGTGCCAGCTTTGTCGGAGAGGACGGAAACTATGGCTACACCTTC.

The chain uses TRBV7-3 and TRBJ2-1; 7 nucleotides agree with TRBD1. Losses at the gene ends were 5 bases for V and 2 bases for J; bases not matched to a gene: 6. Germline loops: CDR1 SGHTA, CDR2 FQGTGA. The CDR3 loop spans 15 amino acids. For the CDR3, the DNA is TGTGCCAGCAGCCTTACCGGGACAGCCTACAATGAGCAGTTCTTC. Translation gives CASSLTGTAYNEQFF.

The J gene is TRBJ2-2, the V gene TRBV2; D may match TRBD1 or TRBD2 (5 bases each). The CDR3 length is 15 residues. Trimming took off 8 bases at V and 4 bases at J, with 17 bases between the two ends. Germline loops: CDR1 SNHLY, CDR2 FYNNEI. The CDR3 is CASSPRGAGTGELFF. In DNA, the CDR3 is TGTGCCAGCTCTCCCAGAGGGGCGGGCACCGGGGAGCTGTTTTTT.

J is TRBJ2-2 and V is TRBV14; TRBD2 might be the D (5 bases). The CDR3 runs 15 residues. Trimming removed 3 bases at V and 3 bases at J, with 11 bases between. Germline values: CDR1 SGHDN, CDR2 FVKESK. As DNA, the CDR3 is TGTGCCAGCAGCCACCGAACTAGAGACACCGGGGAGCTGTTTTTT. Its translation is CASSHRTRDTGELFF.

The rearrangement links TRBV18 to TRBJ1-4; unclear D gene. Trimming took off 6 bases at V and 8 bases at J, with 13 bases between the two ends. This CDR3 is 13 amino acids long. Germline loops: CDR1 KGHSH, CDR2 LQKENI. DNA for the CDR3: TGTGCCAGCTCCGGGGATATAAGAGAAAAACTGTTTTTT. It codes for CASSGDIREKLFF.

The chain uses TRBV9 and TRBJ2-7; no clear D gene. Germline CDR1 is SGDLS and CDR2 is YYNGEE. V was cut by 4 bases and J by 6 bases, with 14 bases left in between. The CDR3 is 13 amino acids. As DNA, the CDR3 is TGTGCCAGCAGCCCCGACACCCTTGGCGAGCAGTACTTC. As protein: CASSPDTLGEQYF.